This passage covers 18 T cell receptor beta chains from one sample sequenced in a study of cytomegalovirus exposure and HLA in healthy donors. Primers: 60 Vbeta forward and 13 Jbeta reverse. Assay: immunoSEQ multiplex PCR; the TCRdb copy retains only in-frame clones and omits some. The sample comprises 100,000 to 150,000 clones, over 70% of which are singletons, and approximately 4% rests with the top ten. Sequenced input: PBMCs. Receptor source: a young man in good health and CMV-seropositive.

The V call is TRBV19, the J call TRBJ2-6; D may be TRBD1 (6 bases). The CDR3 runs 16 residues. Germline V lookup: CDR1 LNHDA, CDR2 SQIVND (reference sequence). The V end lost 5 bases, the J end lost 0 bases, and 11 bases lay between the germline ends. This chain's CDR3 is CASSWDTISGANVLTF. CDR3 DNA: TGTGCCAGTAGTTGGGACACGATCTCTGGGGCCAACGTCCTGACTTTC.

The CDR3 sequence: CASSLGQYHGYTF. DNA of the CDR3: TGCGCCAGCAGCTTGGGACAGTATCATGGCTACACCTTC. J is TRBJ1-2 and V is TRBV5-1; maybe TRBD1 (5 bases). V gave up 0 bases and J gave up 6 bases, with 9 bases separating them. In germline, CDR1 is SGHRS, CDR2 YFSETQ. The CDR3 spans 13 residues. The full variable domain, its missing parts supplied by reference TRBV5-1 and TRBJ1-2, is KAGVTQTPRYLIKTRGQQVTLSCSPISGHRSVSWYQQTPGQGLQFLFEYFSETQRNKGNFPGRFSGRQFSNSRSEMNVSTLELGDSALYLCASSLGQYHGYTFGSGTRLTVV.

The CDR3 region is CASSFLTGRGDYGYTF. In nucleotides, the CDR3 is TGTGCCAGTAGTTTCCTTACCGGACGGGGGGACTATGGCTACACCTTC. The V gene is TRBV19, the J gene TRBJ1-2; D is perhaps TRBD1 (5 bases). The CDR3 runs 16 residues. Germline V gene lookup returns CDR1 LNHDA and CDR2 SQIVND (reference sequence). V lost 5 bases and J 3 bases, leaving 19 bases between the germline ends.

V gene TRBV21-1 combines with J gene TRBJ2-5; the tabulated D call, TRBD2, remains unverified against the DNA. TRBV21-1 is recorded as a pseudogene. The CDR3 totals 11 residues. The CDR3 is CASSKDGCGYF. CDR3 DNA sequence: TGTGCCAGCAGCAAAGATGGTTGCGGCTACTTC.

This clone was detected ten times or more. The chain uses TRBV19 and TRBJ1-1; possibly TRBD1 for D (6 bases). Per germline, CDR1 LNHDA and CDR2 SQIVND (reference sequence). Trimming shortened V by 5 bases and J by 1 base, and 11 bases separated the two germline ends. The CDR3 has 14 residues. CDR3 region: CASSWQGQNTEAFF. DNA of the CDR3: TGTGCCAGTAGTTGGCAGGGGCAGAACACTGAAGCTTTCTTT.

The chain joins TRBV5-5 to TRBJ2-5, with 10 bases aligning to TRBD1. CDR1 and CDR2 (germline): SGHKS, YYEKEE (reference sequence). The J segment lost 5 bases and the V segment lost 4 bases, leaving 14 bases of the junction unmatched. CDR3 length: 17 residues. CDR3 in DNA: TGTGCCAGCAGCCGCCGGAACATTGGACAGGGGGGCGAGACCCAGTACTTC. Translation gives CASSRRNIGQGGETQYF.

The V call is TRBV6-1, the J call TRBJ1-1; D may be TRBD1 (6 bases). CDR3 length equals 17 residues. Germline values: CDR1 MNHNS, CDR2 SASEGT. The germline V and J ends were trimmed by 0 bases and 4 bases, with 18 bases remaining between them. The CDR3 loop reads CASSEAPSGVLSTEAFF. The CDR3 DNA reads TGTGCCAGCAGTGAAGCCCCGTCAGGGGTTTTGAGCACTGAAGCTTTCTTT.

V gene TRBV9 combines with J gene TRBJ1-6, with D possibly matching TRBD1 (5 bases). The CDR3 is 13 amino acids. CDR1 is SGDLS, CDR2 YYNGEE, per germline. The V gene lost 0 bases and the J gene lost 7 bases, with 5 bases spanning the gap. CDR3 nucleotide sequence: TGTGCCAGCAGCGTAGAGGGGAATTCACCCCTCCACTTT. Protein: CASSVEGNSPLHF.

The chain uses TRBV4-3 and TRBJ1-6, with TRBD1 matching over 8 bases. Germline-derived CDR1 and CDR2 are LGHNA and YSLEER. The CDR3 extends over 21 amino acids. The junction had 23 bases not matched to a gene; V was cut back by 5 bases and J by 5 bases. The CDR3: CASSSEEQGAGSILDNSPLHF. The CDR3 DNA reads TGCGCCAGCAGCTCCGAAGAGCAGGGGGCCGGATCAATATTGGATAATTCACCCCTCCACTTT.

This clone was seen only once. The V call is TRBV5-6, the J call TRBJ2-1, with 11 positions matching TRBD2. Germline V gene lookup returns CDR1 SGHDT and CDR2 YYEEEE. V trimming: 4 bases; J trimming: 8 bases; junction bases outside the gene matches: 5. This CDR3 comprises 14 residues. CDR3 in DNA: TGTGCCAGCAGCCCCGGGGGACTAGCGGATGAGCAGTTCTTC. It yields the protein CASSPGGLADEQFF.

The chain employs TRBV13 and TRBJ2-5; 12 positions agree with TRBD2. The V gene end was trimmed by 0 bases and the J gene end by 4 bases; junction bases not matched to a gene: 0. The CDR3 runs to 15 residues. Germline V lookup: CDR1 PRHDT, CDR2 FYEKMQ (reference sequence). CDR3 in amino acids: CASSLGLAGGETQYF. The CDR3 DNA sequence: TGTGCCAGCAGCTTAGGACTAGCGGGAGGAGAGACCCAGTACTTC.

CDR3 nucleotide sequence: TGCGCCAGCAGTCAATATTTCCCTACTAGCGGGATCGCGCCCGGGGAGCTGTTTTTT. This translates into CASSQYFPTSGIAPGELFF. The V call is TRBV23-1, the J call TRBJ2-2; 10 positions match TRBD2. TRBV23-1 is recorded as an ORF, its role being uncertain. The CDR3 is 19 residues long. Losses at the gene ends were 1 base for V and 6 bases for J; bases not matched to a gene: 14.

CDR3 amino acids: CAWSVLYPGTSGRSSSYEQYF. The CDR3 DNA reads TGTGCCTGGAGTGTACTGTACCCGGGAACTAGCGGGAGGTCATCTTCCTACGAGCAGTACTTC. The V call is TRBV30, the J call TRBJ2-7; 12 bases are a match to TRBD2. Unmatched junction bases numbered 19, after V lost 0 bases and J lost 1 base. Germline lookup yields CDR1 GTSNPN and CDR2 SVGIG (reference sequence). The CDR3 is made up of 21 amino acids.

The chain carries TRBV9 and TRBJ2-1; maybe TRBD2 (6 bases). The germline V and J ends were trimmed by 0 bases and 8 bases, with 18 bases remaining between them. The length of the CDR3 is 16 residues. The germline CDR1 and CDR2 sequences are SGDLS and YYNGEE. CDR3 coding DNA: TGTGCCAGCAGCGTAGATTCGACTAGTAGGTTCGATGAGCAGTTCTTC. This translates into CASSVDSTSRFDEQFF.

The chain uses TRBV19 and TRBJ1-1, with a weak D call TRBD1 (5 bases). Looked up from germline, CDR1 is LNHDA and CDR2 is SQIVND (reference sequence). The CDR3 is 12 amino acids. Trimming removed 3 bases from V and 5 bases from J, with 7 bases in between. The CDR3 loop reads CASSIAGTEAFF. The CDR3 bases are TGTGCCAGTAGTATCGCAGGGACTGAAGCTTTCTTT.

The chain joins TRBV10-1 to TRBJ1-1, with 9 bases matching TRBD1. Germline values: CDR1 WNHNN, CDR2 SYGVQD (reference sequence). The CDR3 totals 13 residues. V shed 8 bases, J shed 4 bases, and the junction held 5 bases outside the gene matches. CDR3 protein: CASGQGMGTEAFF. The CDR3 nucleotides read TGCGCCAGCGGACAGGGGATGGGCACTGAAGCTTTCTTT.

This chain uses TRBV7-9 with TRBJ1-6, with TRBD1 identical over 9 bases. Germline CDR1 is SEHNR and CDR2 is FQNEAQ (reference sequence). The CDR3 sequence is 14 residues long. V shed 4 bases and J 11 bases; nucleotides not matched to a gene: 6. The CDR3 DNA reads TGTGCCAGCAGCTCTATAGGACAGGGGACACCCCTCCACTTT. Translated, it gives CASSSIGQGTPLHF. The variable domain in full, with the rest retrieved from reference TRBV7-9 and TRBJ1-6, is DTGVSQNPRHKITKRGQNVTFRCDPISEHNRLYWYRQTLGQGPEFLTYFQNEAQLEKSRLLSDRFSAERPKGSFSTLEIQRTEQGDSAMYLCASSSIGQGTPLHFGNGTRLTVT.

The CDR3 region is CASSLVTGTVQRKETQYF. Here the CDR3 DNA reads TGTGCCAGCAGCTTAGTTACCGGGACAGTTCAACGAAAAGAGACCCAGTACTTC. The V call is TRBV7-9, the J call TRBJ2-5; 7 nucleotides agree with TRBD1. With 1 base clipped from V and 3 bases from J, the junction kept 14 bases outside the gene matches. Germline V CDR1 and CDR2: SEHNR, FQNEAQ (reference sequence). This CDR3 has 18 residues.